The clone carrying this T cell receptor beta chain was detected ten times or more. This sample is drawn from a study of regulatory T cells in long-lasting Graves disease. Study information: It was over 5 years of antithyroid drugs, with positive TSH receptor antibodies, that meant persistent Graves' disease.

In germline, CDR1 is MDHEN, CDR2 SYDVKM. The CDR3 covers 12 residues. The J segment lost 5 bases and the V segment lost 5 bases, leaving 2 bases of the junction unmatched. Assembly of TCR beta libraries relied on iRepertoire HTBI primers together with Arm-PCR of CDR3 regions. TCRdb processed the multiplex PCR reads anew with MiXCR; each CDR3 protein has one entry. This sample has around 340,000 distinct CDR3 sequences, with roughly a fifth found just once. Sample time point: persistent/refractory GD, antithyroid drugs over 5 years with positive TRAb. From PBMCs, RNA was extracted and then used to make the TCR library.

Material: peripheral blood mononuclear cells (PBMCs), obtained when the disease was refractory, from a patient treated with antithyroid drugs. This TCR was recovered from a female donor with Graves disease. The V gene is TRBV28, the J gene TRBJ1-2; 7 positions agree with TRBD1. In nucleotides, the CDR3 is TGTGCCAGCAGTGGGGGACAGTATGGCTACACCTTC. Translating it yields CASSGGQYGYTF.